The 30 T cell receptor beta chains below come from one sample, sequenced in a study of control samples from healthy donors and cancer patients. The assay was immunoSEQ multiplex PCR, and TCRdb's table has in-frame clones only and misses some. The table records 28,000 or so clones, 82% of them present only once. Input material: PBMCs. These receptors all stem from a man aged 55 to 70 with colorectal cancer.

This sequence joins TRBV5-1 and TRBJ1-4; D unclear. Germline CDR1 and CDR2: SGHRS and YFSETQ. The CDR3 runs to 15 residues. V dropped 0 bases and J dropped 0 bases, with 6 bases sitting between them. This CDR3 reads CASSLAQATNEKLFF. CDR3 bases: TGCGCCAGCAGCTTGGCTCAGGCAACTAATGAAAAACTGTTTTTT.

V usage is TRBV6-1 and J usage is TRBJ2-5; maybe TRBD1 (5 bases). Trimming took off 3 bases at V and 9 bases at J, with 17 bases between the two ends. CDR1 and CDR2 from the germline V gene are MNHNS and SASEGT. The CDR3 spans 14 residues. CDR3 sequence (DNA): TGTGCCAGCAGTGACGGATTTAATTGGGGCGCCCAGTACTTC. Amino acids: CASSDGFNWGAQYF.

This clone is a singleton in its sample. The rearrangement joins TRBV4-1 to TRBJ1-5; D not certain. CDR1 and CDR2 (germline): MGHRA, YSYEKL. This CDR3 is built from 16 residues. The germline V and J ends were trimmed by 0 bases and 2 bases, with 11 bases remaining between them. CDR3 coding DNA: TGCGCCAGCAGCCAAGAACGTTATAGTGGCAATCAGCCCCAGCATTTT. Encoded protein: CASSQERYSGNQPQHF.

The rearrangement uses TRBV2 and TRBJ2-7, with TRBD2 matching over 14 bases. V trimming: 1 base; J trimming: 3 bases; junction bases outside the gene matches: 8. The CDR3 totals 18 residues. Germline lookup yields CDR1 SNHLY and CDR2 FYNNEI. The CDR3 region is CASSEGTSGGPYFYEQYF. The DNA of the CDR3 is TGTGCCAGCAGTGAAGGGACTAGCGGGGGGCCCTACTTCTACGAGCAGTACTTC.

The chain joins TRBV6-5 to TRBJ2-7; the D gene could be TRBD1 or TRBD2 (5 bases each). This CDR3 is built from 15 residues. Germline values: CDR1 MNHEY, CDR2 SVGAGI. V was clipped by 6 bases and J by 1 base, with 16 bases between them. The CDR3 DNA follows: TGTGCCAGCAGGAAGAGAGGGGACGATTCCTACGAGCAGTACTTC. Translating gives CASRKRGDDSYEQYF.

This clone has just a few counts. This chain links TRBV27 with TRBJ2-6; D perhaps matches TRBD1 (6 bases). The CDR3 runs 14 residues. Per the germline V gene, CDR1 is MNHEY and CDR2 is SMNVEV (reference sequence). Trimming shortened V by 6 bases and J by 3 bases, and 9 bases separated the two germline ends. CDR3 DNA sequence: TGTGCCAGCAGCCGGGACATTGGGGCCAACGTCCTGACTTTC. Protein product: CASSRDIGANVLTF. Full variable domain (remainder filled in from reference TRBV27 and TRBJ2-6): EAQVTQNPRYLITVTGKKLTVTCSQNMNHEYMSWYRQDPGLGLRQIYYSMNVEVTDKGDVPEGYKVSRKEKRNFPLILESPSPNQTSLYFCASSRDIGANVLTFGAGSRLTVL.

The V and J genes are TRBV5-1 and TRBJ2-7, with a possible D match to TRBD2 (6 bases). Trimming left V 4 bases short and J 5 bases short, with 19 bases between. From germline, CDR1 is SGHRS and CDR2 YFSETQ. CDR3 size: 15 residues. CDR3 sequence: CASSGIGSIADEQYF. In DNA form, the CDR3 reads TGCGCCAGCAGCGGGATTGGAAGCATAGCGGACGAGCAGTACTTC.

V usage is TRBV7-8 and J usage is TRBJ2-1, with D possibly being TRBD2 (7 bases). The CDR3 has 16 residues. Germline V lookup: CDR1 SGHVS, CDR2 FQNEAQ. Trimming took 5 bases from V and 1 from J, leaving 15 bases between them. CDR3 in amino acids: CASSPPGGESYNEQFF. The DNA of the CDR3 is TGTGCCAGCAGCCCGCCGGGGGGCGAATCCTACAATGAGCAGTTCTTC.

The V call is TRBV20-1, the J call TRBJ2-5; D not certain. This CDR3 comprises 14 residues. V lost 3 bases to trimming and J lost 2 bases, with 13 bases between them. Germline assignment: CDR1 DFQATT and CDR2 SNEGSKA (reference sequence). The CDR3 here is CSASRATRQETQYF. The CDR3 coding sequence is TGCAGTGCTAGTAGGGCTACCCGACAAGAGACCCAGTACTTC.

J is TRBJ2-2 and V is TRBV30; perhaps TRBD1 as D (6 bases). Deletions cut 0 bases from V and 6 bases from J, with 14 bases between. The CDR3 sequence is 15 residues long. Germline lookup yields CDR1 GTSNPN and CDR2 SVGIG (reference sequence). The CDR3 protein is CAWSVPGARAGELFF. DNA for the CDR3: TGTGCCTGGAGTGTACCAGGGGCGCGCGCCGGGGAGCTGTTTTTT.

The chain employs TRBV5-3 and TRBJ1-1; D is uncertain. TRBV5-3 is noted as an ORF with a role that remains uncertain. The V and J ends lost 4 bases and 3 bases respectively, with 10 bases between them. This CDR3 spans 13 amino acids. The CDR3 protein is CARSGRRDTEAFF. CDR3 bases: TGTGCCAGAAGCGGACGGAGGGACACTGAAGCTTTCTTT.

The chain uses TRBV10-3 and TRBJ1-1, with 9 bases identical to TRBD1. V trimming: 7 bases; J trimming: 0 bases; junction bases outside the gene matches: 6. This CDR3 is 15 amino acids long. The germline V gene has CDR1 ENHRY and CDR2 SYGVKD. This CDR3 reads CAINSGTGLNTEAFF. The CDR3 DNA is TGTGCCATCAATTCCGGGACAGGGCTGAACACTGAAGCTTTCTTT.

V usage is TRBV2 and J usage is TRBJ2-1; the match to TRBD2 covers 9 bases. The CDR3 has 15 residues. Germline V gives CDR1 SNHLY, CDR2 FYNNEI. V lost 6 bases, J lost 2 bases, and 5 bases stayed unmatched. In DNA form, the CDR3 reads TGTGCCAGCAGAGCACTAGCGGGTCCCTACAATGAGCAGTTCTTC. Protein product: CASRALAGPYNEQFF.

This chain joins TRBV2 and TRBJ1-1, with a weak D call TRBD1 (5 bases). Trimming removed 5 bases at V and 4 bases at J, with 11 bases between. The CDR3 covers 13 residues. Germline V CDR1 and CDR2: SNHLY, FYNNEI. In nucleotides, the CDR3 is TGTGCCAGCAGTTCGGGGGAGGGCACTGAAGCTTTCTTT. Encoded protein: CASSSGEGTEAFF.

The V call is TRBV9, the J call TRBJ1-2; D unclear. Germline V gives CDR1 SGDLS, CDR2 YYNGEE. The CDR3 has 15 amino acids. Trimming cost V 5 bases and J 2 bases, with 16 bases left between them. CDR3 amino acids: CASSAPEMGNYGYTF. CDR3 in DNA: TGTGCCAGCAGTGCCCCCGAGATGGGAAACTATGGCTACACCTTC.

The chain uses TRBV12-3 or TRBV12-4 and TRBJ1-5; no clear D. V lost 2 bases, J lost 3 bases, and 5 bases lay in between. CDR3 length equals 13 residues. CDR3: CASSLNLNQPQHF. The CDR3 nucleotides read TGTGCCAGCAGTTTAAATCTCAATCAGCCCCAGCATTTT.

The chain has TRBV19 and TRBJ1-1; D gene uncertain. The germline V gene has CDR1 LNHDA and CDR2 SQIVND (reference sequence). V was pared by 7 bases and J by 1 base, with 13 bases between. CDR3 length equals 14 residues. Written as DNA, the CDR3 is TGTGCCAGTAAAGCTGGAACAGCGAACACTGAAGCTTTCTTT. This encodes CASKAGTANTEAFF.

V and J are TRBV7-2 and TRBJ2-4; tentative D call: TRBD1 (6 bases). The germline V gene has CDR1 SGHTA and CDR2 FQGNSA. The CDR3 covers 13 residues. The V gene lost 5 bases and the J gene lost 9 bases, with 14 bases spanning the gap. The CDR3 is CASSVNRVSIQYF. The DNA of the CDR3 is TGTGCCAGCAGCGTGAACAGGGTCAGCATTCAGTACTTC.

The V and J genes are TRBV25-1 and TRBJ2-3; TRBD2 matches 8 bases. The length of the CDR3 is 14 residues. Germline lookup yields CDR1 MGHDK and CDR2 SYGVNS. The trim removed 5 bases at V and 5 bases at J, leaving 6 bases unmatched. CDR3 in amino acids: CASSRSGGGDTQYF. Written as DNA, the CDR3 is TGTGCCAGCAGTCGAAGCGGGGGAGGAGATACGCAGTATTTT.

The chain is built from TRBV7-2 and TRBJ1-4; 8 bases match TRBD1. Losses at the gene ends were 3 bases for V and 5 bases for J; bases not matched to a gene: 2. CDR3 length equals 14 residues. The germline CDR1 and CDR2 sequences are SGHTA and FQGNSA. The CDR3 bases are TGTGCCAGCAGCTTCCAGGGGGCGAATGAAAAACTGTTTTTT. Protein product: CASSFQGANEKLFF. The whole variable domain, filled in from reference TRBV7-2 and TRBJ1-4, reads GAGVSQSPSNKVTEKGKDVELRCDPISGHTALYWYRQSLGQGLEFLIYFQGNSAPDKSGLPSDRFSAERTGGSVSTLTIQRTQQEDSAVYLCASSFQGANEKLFFGSGTQLSVL.

This chain joins TRBV4-2 and TRBJ1-1, with D tentatively TRBD1 (5 bases). The germline gives CDR1 LGHNA, CDR2 YNFKEQ. The CDR3 has 13 amino acids. Trimming left V 4 bases short and J 0 bases short, with 6 bases between. CDR3 coding DNA: TGTGCCAGCAGCCTACAGGTGAACACTGAAGCTTTCTTT. Translated: CASSLQVNTEAFF.

The chain joins TRBV24-1 to TRBJ2-3, with TRBD2 identical over 14 bases. Trimming removed 3 bases from V and 5 bases from J; junction bases left unmatched: 6. Germline CDR1 KGHDR, CDR2 SFDVKD. This CDR3 has 17 residues. DNA of the CDR3: TGTGCCACCAGTGATCCAGGACTAGCGGGGGGAGTAGATACGCAGTATTTT. Its protein product is CATSDPGLAGGVDTQYF.

The gene calls are TRBV6-5 and TRBJ1-2; maybe TRBD1 (5 bases). Germline CDR1 is MNHEY and CDR2 is SVGAGI. V lost 0 bases to trimming and J lost 6 bases, with 14 bases between them. The CDR3 has 15 residues. CDR3 in amino acids: CASSYSKKGANGYTF. CDR3 in DNA: TGTGCCAGCAGTTACTCGAAGAAAGGGGCTAATGGCTACACCTTC.

This sequence joins TRBV5-1 and TRBJ1-4, with 7 bases that match TRBD1. CDR3 length equals 13 residues. Germline CDR1 SGHRS, CDR2 YFSETQ. V gave up 6 bases and J gave up 8 bases; unmatched junction bases: 7. The CDR3 DNA reads TGCGCCAGCACTCAACAGGGGATCGAAAAACTGTTTTTT. Its protein product is CASTQQGIEKLFF.

This chain connects TRBV24-1 to TRBJ2-2; 8 nucleotides match TRBD2. Trimming removed 4 bases from V and 2 bases from J; junction bases left unmatched: 5. Germline V lookup: CDR1 KGHDR, CDR2 SFDVKD. This CDR3 spans 16 amino acids. The CDR3 DNA follows: TGTGCCACCAGTGACCCAGCGGGGGCCAACACCGGGGAGCTGTTTTTT. Translating gives CATSDPAGANTGELFF.

The sample holds a few counts of this clone. This sequence joins TRBV6-4 and TRBJ2-7; 8 nucleotides match TRBD1. The CDR3 runs to 13 residues. In germline, CDR1 is MRHNA, CDR2 SNTAGT. V gave up 10 bases and J gave up 3 bases; unmatched junction bases: 8. The CDR3 coding sequence is TGTGCCAACACCGGGACAGGATACTACGAGCAGTACTTC. This gives the protein CANTGTGYYEQYF.

This chain uses TRBV3-1 (or the pseudogene TRBV3-2) with TRBJ2-3, with a tentative D call TRBD2 (5 bases). V lost 1 base and J 3 bases, leaving 11 bases between the germline ends. This CDR3 is 15 amino acids long. Germline values: CDR1 LGHDT, CDR2 YNNKEL (reference sequence). The CDR3 region is CASSQGLAVTDTQYF. Written as DNA, the CDR3 is TGTGCCAGCAGCCAAGGGCTAGCAGTGACAGATACGCAGTATTTT.

This sequence joins TRBV19 and TRBJ1-2; 7 bases line up with TRBD1. Germline V lookup: CDR1 LNHDA, CDR2 SQIVND (reference sequence). Trimming removed 1 base from V and 4 bases from J; junction bases left unmatched: 3. CDR3 length equals 14 residues. The CDR3 spells CASSIGRGAYGYTF. The DNA for the CDR3 is TGTGCCAGTAGTATAGGCAGGGGGGCCTATGGCTACACCTTC.

The CDR3 sequence: CASSPVRGGGETDTQYF. CDR3 DNA sequence: TGTGCCAGCTCACCAGTCAGAGGCGGGGGCGAAACAGATACGCAGTATTTT. The chain employs TRBV18 and TRBJ2-3, with D possibly being TRBD2 (7 bases). CDR3 length equals 17 residues. Trimming left V 2 bases short and J 3 bases short, with 18 bases between. CDR1 and CDR2 from the germline V gene are KGHSH and LQKENI. The full variable domain, with the rest looked up from reference TRBV18 and TRBJ2-3, is NAGVMQNPRHLVRRRGQEARLRCSPMKGHSHVYWYRQLPEEGLKFMVYLQKENIIDESGMPKERFSAEFPKEGPSILRIQQVVRGDSAAYFCASSPVRGGGETDTQYFGPGTRLTVL.

The genes are TRBV10-3 and TRBJ2-1; 11 nucleotides line up with TRBD2. The V and J ends lost 7 bases and 5 bases, in that order; junction bases with no gene match: 7. Looked up from germline, CDR1 is ENHRY and CDR2 is SYGVKD. The CDR3 is 15 residues long. The CDR3 region is CAIKRLAGSDNEQFF. The DNA for the CDR3 is TGTGCCATCAAACGACTAGCGGGGTCTGACAATGAGCAGTTCTTC.